This entry lists 28 T cell receptor beta chains sequenced from one sample in a study of identical twins. TCRdb used MiXCR to reprocess the 5' RACE reads, holding one entry per CDR3 protein. The table lists 500,000 to 650,000 distinct CDR3 sequences, under 25% of them singletons. The sample was also linked to a second study, of yellow fever vaccine responses in identical twins.

Sequences were obtained from CD4+ T cells sorted from blood. The receptors derive from a woman younger than 30 in good health.

V and J are TRBV29-1 and TRBJ2-1; D might be TRBD2 (6 bases). Trimming took off 1 base at V and 2 bases at J, with 6 bases between the two ends. The CDR3 sequence is 13 residues long. CDR1 and CDR2 from the germline V gene are SQVTM and ANQGSEA. The CDR3 coding sequence is TGCAGCGTTGAAGGCGGGACCTACAATGAGCAGTTCTTC. As protein: CSVEGGTYNEQFF.

The chain recombines TRBV27 with TRBJ2-5; tentatively, D is TRBD1 or TRBD2 (5 bases each). Trimming shortened V by 4 bases and J by 5 bases, and 14 bases separated the two germline ends. Per germline, CDR1 MNHEY and CDR2 SMNVEV (reference sequence). CDR3 length: 14 residues. Here the CDR3 reads CASSSRGLRETQYF. CDR3 DNA sequence: TGTGCCAGCAGTTCTCGGGGCCTCCGGGAGACCCAGTACTTC.

This clonotype has just a few counts. The chain joins TRBV5-1 to TRBJ2-7, with a tentative D call TRBD1 (5 bases). V dropped 4 bases and J dropped 2 bases, with 10 bases sitting between them. Germline V CDR1 and CDR2: SGHRS, YFSETQ. The CDR3 sequence is 13 residues long. The CDR3 protein is CASSHRSPYEQYF. As DNA, the CDR3 is TGCGCCAGCAGCCACAGGAGTCCCTACGAGCAGTACTTC.

This clonotype was seen only a few times. The V gene is TRBV20-1, the J gene TRBJ2-1; D not resolved. Germline V gene lookup returns CDR1 DFQATT and CDR2 SNEGSKA (reference sequence). This CDR3 has 11 residues. Trimming took off 6 bases at V and 6 bases at J, with 9 bases between the two ends. For the CDR3, the DNA is TGCAGTGCCGTGTCTCCCAATGAGCAGTTCTTC. Amino acids: CSAVSPNEQFF.

The rearrangement uses TRBV5-1 and TRBJ2-5; D remains ambiguous. Germline CDR1 is SGHRS and CDR2 is YFSETQ. V was pared by 1 base and J by 1 base, with 14 bases between. This CDR3 comprises 16 residues. The CDR3 nucleotides read TGCGCCAGCAGCTTGAATACGGACCGGCCCCAAGAGACCCAGTACTTC. Translating it yields CASSLNTDRPQETQYF.

The rearrangement joins TRBV20-1 to TRBJ1-6; D remains unclear. The CDR3 is 15 amino acids. V was shortened by 3 bases and J by 0 bases, with 9 bases between the two germline ends. The germline gives CDR1 DFQATT, CDR2 SNEGSKA (reference sequence). The CDR3 sequence is CSARPGSSYNSPLHF. The CDR3 DNA sequence: TGCAGTGCTAGGCCAGGAAGCTCCTATAATTCACCCCTCCACTTT.

This sequence joins TRBV6-1 and TRBJ1-1, with a weak D call TRBD1 (6 bases). V dropped 7 bases and J dropped 3 bases, with 12 bases sitting between them. Per the germline V gene, CDR1 is MNHNS and CDR2 is SASEGT. This CDR3 region has 13 residues. Here the CDR3 reads CASKKTGYTEAFF. The CDR3 nucleotides read TGTGCCAGCAAAAAGACAGGATACACTGAAGCTTTCTTT.

Here the CDR3 reads CASSQRNDGTDTQYF. CDR3 nucleotide sequence: TGCGCCAGCAGCCAGAGAAATGACGGCACAGATACGCAGTATTTT. This sequence joins TRBV4-1 and TRBJ2-3; D gene uncertain. The CDR3 sequence is 15 residues long. Trimming pared 3 bases from V and 1 base from J, leaving 11 bases between. Germline V gene lookup returns CDR1 MGHRA and CDR2 YSYEKL.

The CDR3, as DNA: TGTGCCAGCAGCTTAGGGGCAACCGGGCTTAGCAATCAGCCCCAGCATTTT. Amino acid sequence: CASSLGATGLSNQPQHF. V and J are TRBV7-6 and TRBJ1-5; D call uncertain. The length of the CDR3 is 17 residues. V was trimmed by 1 base and J by 0 bases, leaving 13 bases between them. Germline CDR1 is SGHVS and CDR2 is FNYEAQ.

V and J are TRBV9 and TRBJ2-4; no clear D gene. The CDR3 spans 15 residues. CDR1 is SGDLS and CDR2 is YYNGEE in the germline V gene. The V end lost 4 bases, the J end lost 3 bases, and 14 bases lay between the germline ends. The CDR3 sequence: CASSTDGINKNIQYF. CDR3 nucleotides: TGTGCCAGCAGCACGGACGGTATCAACAAAAACATTCAGTACTTC.

The table lists this clonotype with a few counts. The rearrangement uses TRBV3-1 and TRBJ2-7, with D perhaps matching TRBD2 (5 bases). Between the trimmed V and J ends, which lost 2 bases and 1 base, there was a span of 9 bases. The CDR3 has 14 residues. Germline loops: CDR1 LGHDT, CDR2 YNNKEL (reference sequence). The DNA of the CDR3 is TGTGCCAGCAGCCAAATTACTAGTTCCTACGAGCAGTACTTC. Its translation: CASSQITSSYEQYF.

V usage is TRBV12-3 or TRBV12-4 and J usage is TRBJ2-5; 9 nucleotides match TRBD1. V shed 5 bases and J 2 bases; nucleotides not matched to a gene: 3. This CDR3 has 14 amino acids. The CDR3 DNA reads TGTGCCAGCAGTAAAGGGACAGGGCAAGAGACCCAGTACTTC. It translates to CASSKGTGQETQYF.

The chain couples TRBV7-9 to TRBJ1-6; D may be TRBD1 (5 bases). V lost 4 bases and J 8 bases, leaving 15 bases between the germline ends. This CDR3 has 15 amino acids. Germline values: CDR1 SEHNR, CDR2 FQNEAQ (reference sequence). The CDR3 DNA follows: TGTGCCAGCAGCTGGTCTCGGCCGGGGGATTCACCCCTCCACTTT. Translated, it gives CASSWSRPGDSPLHF. Looking up the rest from reference TRBV7-9 and TRBJ1-6 gives the full variable domain: DTGVSQNPRHKITKRGQNVTFRCDPISEHNRLYWYRQTLGQGPEFLTYFQNEAQLEKSRLLSDRFSAERPKGSFSTLEIQRTEQGDSAMYLCASSWSRPGDSPLHFGNGTRLTVT.

The chain is built from TRBV7-9 and TRBJ2-5; D not certain. Germline CDR1 and CDR2: SEHNR and FQNEAQ (reference sequence). The CDR3 has 14 residues. V was clipped by 5 bases and J by 5 bases, with 15 bases between them. CDR3 nucleotide sequence: TGTGCCAGCAGCATACTAAGTTCCGGGGAGACCCAGTACTTC. Translation: CASSILSSGETQYF.

The genes are TRBV20-1 and TRBJ2-7, with TRBD1 matching over 10 bases. The CDR3 consists of 15 residues. The V gene's germline CDR1 is DFQATT and CDR2 SNEGSKA (reference sequence). J lost 5 bases, V lost 4 bases, and 11 bases had no gene match. The CDR3 bases are TGCAGTGCTATTCCCGGGACAGGGGCCGGTCACGAGCAGTACGTC. Translated, it gives CSAIPGTGAGHEQYV.

The CDR3 is CSANILTSSYEQYV. DNA of the CDR3: TGCAGTGCTAACATTCTCACGAGCTCCTACGAGCAGTACGTC. The genes are TRBV20-1 and TRBJ2-7; D is uncertain. The CDR3 spans 14 residues. V gave up 4 bases and J gave up 0 bases, with 13 bases separating them. CDR1 DFQATT and CDR2 SNEGSKA come from the germline V gene (reference sequence).

This clonotype was seen a handful of times. DNA for the CDR3: TGCAGTGCTAGAGCGAGTGAGCAGTTCTTC. Protein sequence: CSARASEQFF. This chain joins TRBV20-1 and TRBJ2-1; D gene unclear. Trimming removed 1 base from V and 9 bases from J, with 4 bases in between. The CDR3 contains 10 residues. Germline CDR1 DFQATT, CDR2 SNEGSKA (reference sequence).

CDR3 amino acids: CASSLLLGTGFTYNEQFF. CDR3 in DNA: TGTGCCAGCAGTTTACTCTTAGGGACAGGTTTCACCTACAATGAGCAGTTCTTC. The chain recombines TRBV12-3 or TRBV12-4 with TRBJ2-1, with 8 bases aligning to TRBD1. This CDR3 spans 18 amino acids. V shed 2 bases and J 2 bases; nucleotides not matched to a gene: 11.

This clonotype appeared a few times. The V gene is TRBV3-1, the J gene TRBJ1-3, with D unclear. V lost 4 bases and J lost 7, with 5 bases in between. CDR1 is LGHDT and CDR2 is YNNKEL in the germline V gene (reference sequence). CDR3 length equals 11 residues. CDR3 loop: CASSLANTIYF. CDR3 sequence (DNA): TGTGCCAGCAGCCTCGCGAACACCATATATTTT.

The table lists this clonotype with a few counts. This chain connects TRBV3-1 to TRBJ2-7, with D possibly being TRBD2 (5 bases). Trimming pared 0 bases from V and 3 bases from J, leaving 12 bases between. From germline, CDR1 is LGHDT and CDR2 YNNKEL (reference sequence). CDR3 length equals 15 residues. This CDR3 is CASSQDGSLSYEQYF. CDR3 DNA sequence: TGTGCCAGCAGCCAAGATGGGAGCCTTAGCTACGAGCAGTACTTC.

This clonotype was counted a few times. The chain recombines TRBV2 with TRBJ2-3; D is perhaps TRBD2 (5 bases). This CDR3 has 12 amino acids. Germline CDR1 SNHLY, CDR2 FYNNEI. V was pared by 8 bases and J by 2 bases, with 8 bases between. CDR3 sequence reads: CASLDYTDTQYF. Written as DNA, the CDR3 is TGTGCCAGCCTCGACTACACAGATACGCAGTATTTT.

The table lists this clonotype with many counts. The chain uses TRBV28 and TRBJ1-5; D is unclear. This CDR3 comprises 12 residues. Germline assignment: CDR1 MDHEN and CDR2 SYDVKM. The ends were cut back, 6 bases at V and 6 bases at J, with 9 bases in the middle. CDR3 bases: TGTGCCAGCAGCCCCGTGGTTCAGCCCCAGCATTTT. Translating it yields CASSPVVQPQHF.

Many counts were recorded for this clonotype. V and J are TRBV5-1 and TRBJ2-5; D possibly matches TRBD1 or TRBD2 (6 bases each). CDR1 and CDR2 from the germline V gene are SGHRS and YFSETQ. CDR3 length equals 13 residues. Deletions cut 4 bases from V and 5 bases from J, with 12 bases between. CDR3 residues: CASSLGGLETQYF. CDR3 sequence (DNA): TGCGCCAGCAGCCTAGGGGGGCTGGAGACCCAGTACTTC.

The rearrangement uses TRBV12-3 or TRBV12-4 and TRBJ1-1; TRBD1 might be the D (6 bases). The germline V and J ends were trimmed by 6 bases and 6 bases, with 17 bases remaining between them. The CDR3 has 14 amino acids. The CDR3 loop is CASSPLGGASEAFF. Here the CDR3 DNA reads TGTGCCAGCAGCCCCCTCGGGGGGGCATCTGAAGCTTTCTTT.

This clonotype appeared many times. The chain uses TRBV5-1 and TRBJ2-1; 9 positions agree with TRBD2. Germline V gene sequence: CDR1 SGHRS, CDR2 YFSETQ. J was trimmed by 5 bases and V by 0 bases; bases with no gene match: 3. The CDR3 contains 15 residues. The CDR3 is CASSLGLAANNEQFF. In DNA form, the CDR3 reads TGCGCCAGCAGCTTGGGACTAGCGGCCAACAATGAGCAGTTCTTC.

V gene TRBV18 combines with J gene TRBJ2-2; TRBD1 aligns across 7 bases. The CDR3 consists of 16 residues. Per germline, CDR1 KGHSH and CDR2 LQKENI. V dropped 6 bases and J dropped 4; count of bases not matched to a gene: 11. Written as DNA, the CDR3 is TGTGCCAGCTCCTCTCAGACAGGGTACTCCACCGGGGAGCTGTTTTTT. This translates into CASSSQTGYSTGELFF.

This chain uses TRBV12-3 or TRBV12-4 with TRBJ1-5; D gene uncertain. With 6 bases removed from V and 1 base from J, the gap between germline ends came to 16 bases. The CDR3 loop spans 16 amino acids. CDR3 loop: CASSSVVGSSNQPQHF. The DNA of the CDR3 is TGTGCCAGCAGCTCCGTCGTGGGCTCGAGCAATCAGCCCCAGCATTTT.

This clonotype came up a few times. This chain joins TRBV2 and TRBJ2-2; 8 nucleotides match TRBD1. This CDR3 contains 16 residues. The germline gives CDR1 SNHLY, CDR2 FYNNEI. J lost 3 bases, V lost 6 bases, and 9 bases had no gene match. CDR3 DNA sequence: TGTGCCAGCAGCAAAACAGGGGGTAATGACACCGGGGAGCTGTTTTTT. Its protein is CASSKTGGNDTGELFF.